This T cell receptor beta chain was retrieved from a study of cytomegalovirus exposure and HLA in healthy donors. Study-wide results and limits: Most likely, a cluster of highly shared sequence variants arose as a sequencing artifact.

Concerning this clone itself: Its antigen is undetermined. At the DNA level, this CDR3 is encoded by other sequences in the same sample as well.

This cohort consisted of healthy bone marrow donors. With 60 Vbeta and 13 Jbeta primers, the PCR was carried out. The assay was immunoSEQ multiplex PCR, and TCRdb's table has in-frame clones only and misses some. The sample lists under 150,000 clones, under 90% occurring once. The source material was PBMCs. This clonotype was sampled from a male donor in good health and CMV-seronegative.

CDR3 loop: CASSAGAGNTEAFF. In DNA form, the CDR3 reads TGTGCCAGCAGCGCCGGTGCGGGGAACACTGAAGCTTTCTTT. V is TRBV9 and J is TRBJ1-1; no clear D. Germline CDR1 reads SGDLS; CDR2 reads YYNGEE. V dropped 3 bases and J dropped 1 base, with 10 bases sitting between them. This CDR3 has 14 amino acids.